Listed below are T cell receptor beta chains from one sample, sequenced in a study of blood T cell repertoires in COVID-19. Here immunoSEQ multiplex PCR was the method, and the copy in TCRdb shows in-frame clones only, minus some. The sample shows about 240,000 clones, about 88% of them seen only once. The material sequenced was peripheral blood. These TCRs come from a woman in her seventies with active or convalescent COVID-19. The CDR3 runs from the conserved cysteine through the conserved F or W. The D gene is left open where the match is weak.

d_call,cdr3_length,v_call,j_call,cdr3_aa,cdr3_nt
TRBD1,15,TRBV4-3,TRBJ2-3,CASSRRTGGTDTQYF,TGCGCCAGCAGCCGCCGGACAGGGGGCACAGATACGCAGTATTTT
NA,17,TRBV14,TRBJ2-7,CASSHRTGMGGGYEQYF,TGTGCCAGCAGCCATAGGACAGGAATGGGGGGAGGCTACGAGCAGTACTTC
NA,13,TRBV6-2/TRBV6-3,TRBJ2-5,CASSLGQLETQYF,TGTGCCAGCAGCCTTGGGCAGTTAGAGACCCAGTACTTC
NA,16,TRBV12-5,TRBJ2-1,CASGSPYTSSYNEQFF,TGTGCTAGTGGTTCCCCGTATACTAGCTCCTACAATGAGCAGTTCTTC
TRBD1,14,TRBV25-1,TRBJ1-1,CASSDRTGRTEAFF,TGTGCCAGCAGTGACCGGACAGGAAGGACTGAAGCTTTCTTT
TRBD1,15,TRBV2,TRBJ2-2,CASSLDRGLTGELFF,TGTGCCAGCTCCCTCGACAGGGGCCTCACCGGGGAGCTGTTTTTT
TRBD2,16,TRBV5-4,TRBJ2-7,CASSLELLAGGVEQYF,TGTGCCAGCAGCTTGGAGCTACTAGCGGGGGGGGTCGAGCAGTACTTC
NA,15,TRBV29-1,TRBJ2-5,CSVWRRGHPRETQYF,TGCAGCGTTTGGCGCAGGGGCCATCCTCGAGAGACCCAGTACTTC
NA,12,TRBV6-5,TRBJ1-4,CASRGGPEKLFF,TGTGCCAGCAGAGGGGGTCCGGAAAAACTGTTTTTT
NA,14,TRBV27,TRBJ1-3,CASSLRGTGNTIYF,TGTGCCAGCAGTTTACGGGGTACTGGAAACACCATATATTTT
NA,15,TRBV5-5,TRBJ1-5,CASSPGGEVGQPQHF,TGTGCCAGCAGCCCCGGGGGAGAGGTCGGCCAGCCCCAGCATTTT
NA,17,TRBV21-1,TRBJ2-7,CASSKVSRESSSYEQYF,TGTGCCAGCAGCAAAGTGTCTCGGGAATCGAGCTCCTACGAGCAGTACTTC
NA,10,TRBV7-9,TRBJ1-1,CASSLQRAFF,TGTGCCAGCAGCCTTCAGAGGGCTTTCTTT
TRBD1,14,TRBV7-2,TRBJ1-1,CASSPGQGYTEAFF,TGTGCCAGCAGCCCCGGACAGGGGTACACTGAAGCTTTCTTT